The 6 T cell receptor beta chains reported below all come from one sample, sequenced in a study of T cell changes during pregnancy in multiple sclerosis. Clones were sequenced by immunoSEQ multiplex PCR, and TCRdb holds only the in-frame ones, with some missing. The repertoire consists of 30,000 to 45,000 clones, with about 90% occurring once and the leading ten covering more than 0.4%. Source: CD4+ T cells from peripheral blood mononuclear cells, taken after pregnancy. The receptors stem from a female donor with multiple sclerosis, enrolled in a pregnancy study.

The gene calls are TRBV2 and TRBJ1-1, with D hard to call. Trimming took 3 bases from V and 7 from J, leaving 12 bases between them. This CDR3 comprises 13 residues. From germline, CDR1 is SNHLY and CDR2 FYNNEI. The CDR3 spells CASSDRTGVEAFF. DNA of the CDR3: TGTGCCAGCAGTGATCGGACCGGGGTTGAAGCTTTCTTT.

The V and J genes are TRBV29-1 and TRBJ1-2, with TRBD1 matching over 7 bases. CDR3 length equals 15 residues. Germline V CDR1 and CDR2: SQVTM, ANQGSEA. The junction had 15 bases not matched to a gene; V was cut back by 7 bases and J by 4 bases. The CDR3 DNA is TGCAGCGCCCGACCAATGACAGGGCGGGGCTATGGCTACACCTTC. Protein product: CSARPMTGRGYGYTF. Combining the CDR3 with reference TRBV29-1 and TRBJ1-2 gives the whole variable domain SAVISQKPSRDICQRGTSLTIQCQVDSQVTMMFWYRQQPGQSLTLIATANQGSEATYESGFVIDKFPISRPNLTFSTLTVSNMSPEDSSIYLCSARPMTGRGYGYTFGSGTRLTVV.

The rearrangement uses TRBV2 and TRBJ1-2; TRBD1 matches 8 bases. This CDR3 has 12 residues. Germline assignment: CDR1 SNHLY and CDR2 FYNNEI. V dropped 5 bases and J dropped 8; count of bases not matched to a gene: 4. Written as DNA, the CDR3 is TGTGCCAGCAGTAGGACAGGGCTGGGCTACACCTTC. Its translation is CASSRTGLGYTF.

A remark on this clone: Because the CDR3's place on the DNA is in doubt, the DNA is left out and the CDR3 is given as listed by TCRdb. The rearrangement joins TRBV27 to TRBJ2-1; TRBD2 is the table's D call and was not checked against the DNA. In germline, CDR1 is MNHEY, CDR2 SMNVEV (reference sequence). Ends included, the CDR3 has 14 residues. CDR3 sequence: CASSFGNGRNEQFF.

The chain combines TRBV5-1 with TRBJ2-5; TRBD1 matches 7 bases. Germline lookup yields CDR1 SGHRS and CDR2 YFSETQ. The CDR3 runs 15 residues. With V trimmed by 4 bases and J by 5 bases, 11 bases remained unmatched. The DNA for the CDR3 is TGCGCCAGCAGCGTCGGGACAGTAGTTCTGGAGACCCAGTACTTC. This codes for CASSVGTVVLETQYF.

This clone was seen only once. The genes are TRBV9 and TRBJ2-5; a weak D match, TRBD2 (5 bases). This CDR3 region has 14 residues. Germline assignment: CDR1 SGDLS and CDR2 YYNGEE. The V and J ends lost 5 bases and 5 bases respectively, with 16 bases between them. The CDR3 coding sequence is TGTGCCAGCAGTCGTTCTTTTCAGCGGGAGACCCAGTACTTC. This sequence encodes CASSRSFQRETQYF.